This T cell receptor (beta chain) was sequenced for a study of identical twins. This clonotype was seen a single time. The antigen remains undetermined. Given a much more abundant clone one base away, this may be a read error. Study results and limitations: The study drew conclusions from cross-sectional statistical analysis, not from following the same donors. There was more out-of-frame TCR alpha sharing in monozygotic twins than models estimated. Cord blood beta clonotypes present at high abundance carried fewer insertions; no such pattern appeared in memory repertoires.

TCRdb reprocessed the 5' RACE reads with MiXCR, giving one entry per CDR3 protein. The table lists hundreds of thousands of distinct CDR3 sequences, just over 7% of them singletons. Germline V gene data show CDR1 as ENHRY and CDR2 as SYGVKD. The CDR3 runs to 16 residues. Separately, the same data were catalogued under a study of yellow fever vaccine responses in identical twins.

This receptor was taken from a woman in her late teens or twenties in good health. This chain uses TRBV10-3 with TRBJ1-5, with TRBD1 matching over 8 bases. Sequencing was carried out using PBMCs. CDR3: CAISAEGQGKGQLQHF. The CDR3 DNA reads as TGTGCCATCAGTGCCGAAGGACAGGGAAAAGGGCAGCTCCAGCATTTT.